The entry below describes one T cell receptor (beta chain). Authors' methods: Using reference gene primer amplification, nucleated cell counts were estimated. Assay used: immunoSEQ multiplex PCR; TCRdb lists only in-frame clones, some missing. The V and J calls and clone size were taken over from that table, and D and trimming were inferred from the DNA. The table records about 190,000 clones, around 76% of them present only once. This sample was included in a study of blood T cell repertoires in COVID-19. At the level of the study: There were acute and convalescent COVID-19 samples, and they came from the United States, Italy and Spain. Sources were T cells, B-cell-depleted T cells, or PBMCs; the material itself was cDNA or gDNA.

CDR1 and CDR2 (germline): SNHLY, FYNNEI. CDR3 length: 16 amino acids. V lost 7 bases to trimming and J lost 0 bases, with 17 bases between them. A Seattle source enrolled patients during active infection and followed them longitudinally. V gene TRBV2 combines with J gene TRBJ2-3, with D perhaps TRBD2 (6 bases). Material: peripheral blood. The source is a woman aged 60-70 years with COVID-19, enrolled during active disease. CDR3 amino acids: CASKFEGGTSTDTQYF. The DNA of the CDR3 is TGTGCCAGCAAGTTCGAGGGCGGGACGAGCACAGATACGCAGTATTTT. Combining the CDR3 with reference TRBV2 and TRBJ2-3 gives the whole variable domain EPEVTQTPSHQVTQMGQEVILRCVPISNHLYFYWYRQILGQKVEFLVSFYNNEISEKSEIFDDQFSVERPDGSNFTLKIRSTKLEDSAMYFCASKFEGGTSTDTQYFGPGTRLTVL.